The clone carrying this TCR beta chain was observed once. The data stem from a study of blood T cell repertoires in COVID-19. Looking at the study overall: Italy, Spain and the United States were the sources of the convalescent and acute COVID-19 samples. T cells, B-cell-depleted T cells, or PBMCs provided the cDNA or gDNA that served as material.

In the original workflow: It was from reference gene primer amplification that nucleated cell counts were estimated. Sequencing was performed with immunoSEQ multiplex PCR; in TCRdb, only in-frame clones are kept and a portion is missing. For V, J and clone size, that table is used; D and trimming come from the DNA. The table lists 92,000 or so clones, about three quarters of them singletons. The CDR3 covers 14 residues. Germline-derived CDR1 and CDR2 are MGHRA and YSYEKL. The V end was cut by 2 bases, the J end by 1 base, with 8 bases between. Sample: peripheral blood. The sequence derives from a woman of 80 years or more with acute or convalescent COVID-19. The V gene is TRBV4-1, the J gene TRBJ1-1; no reliable D call. The DNA of the CDR3 is TGCGCCAGCAGCCAACTGGGCGAGAACACTGAAGCTTTCTTT. Encoded protein: CASSQLGENTEAFF.